Below, 25 T cell receptor beta chains from the same sample are listed, as sequenced in a study of blood T cell repertoires in COVID-19. Profiling relied on immunoSEQ multiplex PCR, and the TCRdb table lists in-frame clones only, not all of them. The data show more than 350,000 clones, roughly nine tenths seen once. Material: PBMCs or T cells enriched from blood (not recorded which). The source is a man between 18 and 29 years old who had recovered from COVID-19.

The V gene is TRBV7-2, the J gene TRBJ1-1; weak D call: TRBD1 (6 bases). Germline V lookup: CDR1 SGHTA, CDR2 FQGNSA. V was trimmed by 3 bases and J by 2 bases, leaving 13 bases between them. The CDR3 runs 15 residues. CDR3 amino acids: CASSFMDRENTEAFF. The CDR3, as DNA: TGTGCCAGCAGCTTTATGGACAGAGAAAACACTGAAGCTTTCTTT.

This clone was recorded a few times. J is TRBJ1-5 and V is TRBV2, with 7 bases aligning to TRBD1. Germline values: CDR1 SNHLY, CDR2 FYNNEI. Trimming took 7 bases from V and 1 from J; bases not matched to a gene: 16. The CDR3 spans 18 residues. Here the CDR3 DNA reads TGTGCCAGCATACGGGGCAGGGGGGCGGCTACAAGCAATCAGCCCCAGCATTTT. Encoded protein: CASIRGRGAATSNQPQHF. The full variable domain, with the rest looked up from reference TRBV2 and TRBJ1-5, is EPEVTQTPSHQVTQMGQEVILRCVPISNHLYFYWYRQILGQKVEFLVSFYNNEISEKSEIFDDQFSVERPDGSNFTLKIRSTKLEDSAMYFCASIRGRGAATSNQPQHFGDGTRLSIL.

The chain uses TRBV5-1 and TRBJ2-7; possible D gene TRBD1, 5 bases. Trimming took 1 base from V and 5 from J, leaving 13 bases between them. Per germline, CDR1 SGHRS and CDR2 YFSETQ. This CDR3 spans 14 amino acids. CDR3 protein: CASSLQGLRDEQYF. The CDR3 nucleotides are TGCGCCAGCAGCTTGCAGGGTCTCCGCGACGAGCAGTACTTC.

This chain links TRBV19 with TRBJ2-7; perhaps TRBD1 as D (5 bases). The V end was cut by 6 bases, the J end by 0 bases, with 9 bases between. Per germline, CDR1 LNHDA and CDR2 SQIVND (reference sequence). The CDR3 loop spans 13 amino acids. The CDR3 sequence: CASRGVSSYEQYF. DNA of the CDR3: TGTGCCAGTAGAGGGGTAAGCTCCTACGAGCAGTACTTC.

The chain couples TRBV7-3 to TRBJ2-5; TRBD2 matches 9 bases. V lost 2 bases, J lost 5 bases, and 12 bases stayed unmatched. The V gene's germline CDR1 is SGHTA and CDR2 FQGTGA. The CDR3 covers 17 residues. The CDR3 loop reads CASSLRHLAGLGETQYF. DNA of the CDR3: TGTGCCAGCAGCTTACGGCATCTAGCGGGATTAGGGGAGACCCAGTACTTC.

The chain joins TRBV28 to TRBJ1-4; 8 bases are shared with TRBD1. V lost 4 bases and J lost 0; bases outside the gene matches: 4. The CDR3 length is 16 residues. Germline V gene lookup returns CDR1 MDHEN and CDR2 SYDVKM. In DNA form, the CDR3 reads TGTGCCAGCAGTTCGACAGGGGCGGCAACTAATGAAAAACTGTTTTTT. Translated: CASSSTGAATNEKLFF.

The rearrangement links TRBV10-1 to TRBJ2-5, with TRBD1 matching 9 bases. The CDR3 has 14 residues. Germline CDR1 and CDR2: WNHNN and SYGVQD (reference sequence). The ends lost 3 bases at V and 2 bases at J; junction bases unmatched: 1. The CDR3 nucleotides read TGCGCCAGCAGTGAAGGGACAGGGCAAGAGACCCAGTACTTC. Protein product: CASSEGTGQETQYF.

This chain connects TRBV18 to TRBJ2-1; 8 bases are shared with TRBD1. V lost 3 bases, J lost 2 bases, and 9 bases stayed unmatched. The germline V gene encodes CDR1 KGHSH and CDR2 LQKENI. The CDR3 has 17 amino acids. The CDR3 nucleotides are TGTGCCAGCTCACCTTCCCAGACAGGGGTTGCCTACAATGAGCAGTTCTTC. It is translated as CASSPSQTGVAYNEQFF.

The chain links TRBV5-1 to TRBJ2-6; D may be TRBD2 (5 bases). V lost 4 bases to trimming and J lost 0 bases, with 23 bases between them. Germline V CDR1 and CDR2: SGHRS, YFSETQ. There are 20 residues in the CDR3. In DNA, the CDR3 is TGCGCCAGCAGCCTGGTTGGTTTAGTCCACGGGGTCTCTGGGGCCAACGTCCTGACTTTC. Its translation: CASSLVGLVHGVSGANVLTF.

The chain couples TRBV6-6 to TRBJ1-5; D is perhaps TRBD1 (6 bases). The germline V gene encodes CDR1 MNHNY and CDR2 SVGAGI (reference sequence). V lost 2 bases, J lost 2 bases, and 13 bases lay in between. This CDR3 spans 16 amino acids. The CDR3: CASSYPRGRGNQPQHF. The DNA for the CDR3 is TGTGCCAGCAGTTACCCCAGGGGAAGGGGCAATCAGCCCCAGCATTTT.

This chain joins TRBV29-1 and TRBJ2-5, with 7 bases fitting TRBD1. J was trimmed by 4 bases and V by 7 bases; bases with no gene match: 12. From germline, CDR1 is SQVTM and CDR2 ANQGSEA. The CDR3 extends over 14 amino acids. CDR3 bases: TGCAGCGCCCTAGGACAGGATGTTGGAGAGACCCAGTACTTC. Encoded protein: CSALGQDVGETQYF.

The CDR3 bases are TGTGCCAGCAGCACCCGCCAGGGCGCCACTGAAGCTTTCTTT. Protein product: CASSTRQGATEAFF. V gene TRBV9 combines with J gene TRBJ1-1; the D gene is possibly TRBD1 (5 bases). This CDR3 is built from 14 residues. Germline loops: CDR1 SGDLS, CDR2 YYNGEE. Trimming pared 4 bases from V and 4 bases from J, leaving 14 bases between.

CDR3 nucleotides: TGTGCCAGCAGTTTGGACAGGGTGGAAGAAAAACTGTTTTTT. This gives the protein CASSLDRVEEKLFF. The chain links TRBV6-5 to TRBJ1-4; 8 positions match TRBD1. Losses at the gene ends were 4 bases for V and 8 bases for J; bases not matched to a gene: 6. Germline CDR1 and CDR2: MNHEY and SVGAGI. The CDR3 has 14 amino acids.

The chain employs TRBV27 and TRBJ2-5; TRBD2 might be the D (6 bases). CDR3 length: 16 residues. V dropped 2 bases and J dropped 2 bases, with 15 bases sitting between them. In germline, CDR1 is MNHEY, CDR2 SMNVEV (reference sequence). The CDR3 region has the DNA TGTGCCAGCAGTTTAGAGGGCGGCGGGGCTCAAGAGACCCAGTACTTC. It specifies CASSLEGGGAQETQYF.

The rearrangement joins TRBV30 to TRBJ2-7; the match to TRBD2 covers 7 bases. From germline, CDR1 is GTSNPN and CDR2 SVGIG (reference sequence). V gave up 2 bases and J gave up 3 bases; unmatched junction bases: 10. This CDR3 is built from 15 residues. This CDR3 reads CAWSFGTTFLYEQYF. The CDR3 DNA reads TGTGCCTGGAGTTTCGGGACTACCTTCCTCTACGAGCAGTACTTC.

CDR3 residues: CAISDWDRENGGYTF. The CDR3 DNA reads TGTGCCATCAGTGACTGGGACAGGGAAAATGGGGGCTACACCTTC. This rearrangement joins TRBV10-3 to TRBJ1-2, with TRBD1 matching 9 bases. The CDR3 runs to 15 residues. Trimming at V came to 3 bases and at J to 8 bases, leaving 10 bases not matched to a gene. The germline V gene has CDR1 ENHRY and CDR2 SYGVKD.

The CDR3 here is CASSVGTALNQPQHF. The CDR3 bases are TGTGCCAGCAGCGTTGGGACAGCTCTCAATCAGCCCCAGCATTTT. V usage is TRBV9 and J usage is TRBJ1-5; 7 bases map to TRBD1. V was pared by 2 bases and J by 3 bases, with 5 bases of the junction left unmatched. The CDR3 length is 15 residues. Germline V gene sequence: CDR1 SGDLS, CDR2 YYNGEE.

The chain has TRBV11-1 and TRBJ2-7; D ambiguous. V was cut by 5 bases and J by 2 bases, with 19 bases left in between. Germline lookup yields CDR1 SGHAT and CDR2 FQDESV (reference sequence). CDR3 length equals 16 residues. The CDR3 here is CASSPPLGTAAYEQYF. DNA for the CDR3: TGTGCCAGCAGCCCCCCCTTAGGTACAGCCGCCTACGAGCAGTACTTC.

This clone was seen only once. The chain uses TRBV19 and TRBJ2-1; 9 bases are shared with TRBD2. Trimming removed 4 bases from V and 4 bases from J; junction bases left unmatched: 11. The CDR3 is 17 amino acids. Germline V CDR1 and CDR2: LNHDA, SQIVND (reference sequence). CDR3 sequence: CASSTSHWREGYNEQFF. CDR3 nucleotide sequence: TGTGCCAGTAGTACGTCCCACTGGCGGGAGGGTTACAATGAGCAGTTCTTC.

V usage is TRBV29-1 and J usage is TRBJ2-3; weak D call: TRBD2 (5 bases). The CDR3 spans 12 residues. Trimming pared 2 bases from V and 6 bases from J, leaving 9 bases between. Germline V gene data show CDR1 as SQVTM and CDR2 as ANQGSEA. CDR3 loop: CSVEPSMDTQYF. CDR3 DNA: TGCAGCGTTGAACCTAGCATGGATACGCAGTATTTT.

The J gene is TRBJ1-1, the V gene TRBV19; TRBD1 agrees at 7 bases. Germline values: CDR1 LNHDA, CDR2 SQIVND (reference sequence). This CDR3 comprises 13 residues. V trimming: 2 bases; J trimming: 7 bases; junction bases outside the gene matches: 4. CDR3 in DNA: TGTGCCAGTAGTATAACAGGGGTGGATGAAGCTTTCTTT. Its protein product is CASSITGVDEAFF. Full variable domain (remainder filled in from reference TRBV19 and TRBJ1-1): DGGITQSPKYLFRKEGQNVTLSCEQNLNHDAMYWYRQDPGQGLRLIYYSQIVNDFQKGDIAEGYSVSREKKESFPLTVTSAQKNPTAFYLCASSITGVDEAFFGQGTRLTVV.

This clone was counted only a few times. A read error may account for a junction end that differs from germline. The V gene is TRBV3-1 (or the pseudogene TRBV3-2), the J gene TRBJ2-5; tentative D call: TRBD1 (5 bases). The CDR3 is 12 amino acids. Germline-derived CDR1 and CDR2 are LGHDT and YNNKEL (reference sequence). The CDR3 loop is CASSQLQAAMDF. The CDR3 nucleotides are TGTGCCAGCAGCCAATTACAGGCCGCAATGGACTTC.

This chain links TRBV6-5 with TRBJ2-1, with 7 bases lining up with TRBD1. With 6 bases clipped from V and 6 bases from J, the junction kept 5 bases outside the gene matches. The germline V gene encodes CDR1 MNHEY and CDR2 SVGAGI. This CDR3 region has 13 residues. The CDR3 DNA is TGTGCCAGCAGCTCAGACAGGGCCAATGAGCAGTTCTTC. This gives the protein CASSSDRANEQFF.

This sequence joins TRBV27 and TRBJ1-6, with TRBD1 matching over 8 bases. The germline gives CDR1 MNHEY, CDR2 SMNVEV (reference sequence). Losses at the gene ends were 3 bases for V and 5 bases for J; bases not matched to a gene: 3. The CDR3 is made up of 15 amino acids. CDR3 residues: CASSFGDRNNSPLHF. In DNA form, the CDR3 reads TGTGCCAGCAGTTTTGGGGACAGGAATAATTCACCCCTCCACTTT.

The chain employs TRBV5-4 and TRBJ2-7; 12 nucleotides agree with TRBD2. Trimming took 3 bases from V and 2 from J; bases not matched to a gene: 12. The CDR3 runs 18 residues. Per germline, CDR1 SGHNT and CDR2 YYREEE (reference sequence). The CDR3 DNA is TGTGCCAGCAGCTCCCCGGGACTAGCGGGTCTGAGTACCTACGAGCAGTACTTC. Protein product: CASSSPGLAGLSTYEQYF.